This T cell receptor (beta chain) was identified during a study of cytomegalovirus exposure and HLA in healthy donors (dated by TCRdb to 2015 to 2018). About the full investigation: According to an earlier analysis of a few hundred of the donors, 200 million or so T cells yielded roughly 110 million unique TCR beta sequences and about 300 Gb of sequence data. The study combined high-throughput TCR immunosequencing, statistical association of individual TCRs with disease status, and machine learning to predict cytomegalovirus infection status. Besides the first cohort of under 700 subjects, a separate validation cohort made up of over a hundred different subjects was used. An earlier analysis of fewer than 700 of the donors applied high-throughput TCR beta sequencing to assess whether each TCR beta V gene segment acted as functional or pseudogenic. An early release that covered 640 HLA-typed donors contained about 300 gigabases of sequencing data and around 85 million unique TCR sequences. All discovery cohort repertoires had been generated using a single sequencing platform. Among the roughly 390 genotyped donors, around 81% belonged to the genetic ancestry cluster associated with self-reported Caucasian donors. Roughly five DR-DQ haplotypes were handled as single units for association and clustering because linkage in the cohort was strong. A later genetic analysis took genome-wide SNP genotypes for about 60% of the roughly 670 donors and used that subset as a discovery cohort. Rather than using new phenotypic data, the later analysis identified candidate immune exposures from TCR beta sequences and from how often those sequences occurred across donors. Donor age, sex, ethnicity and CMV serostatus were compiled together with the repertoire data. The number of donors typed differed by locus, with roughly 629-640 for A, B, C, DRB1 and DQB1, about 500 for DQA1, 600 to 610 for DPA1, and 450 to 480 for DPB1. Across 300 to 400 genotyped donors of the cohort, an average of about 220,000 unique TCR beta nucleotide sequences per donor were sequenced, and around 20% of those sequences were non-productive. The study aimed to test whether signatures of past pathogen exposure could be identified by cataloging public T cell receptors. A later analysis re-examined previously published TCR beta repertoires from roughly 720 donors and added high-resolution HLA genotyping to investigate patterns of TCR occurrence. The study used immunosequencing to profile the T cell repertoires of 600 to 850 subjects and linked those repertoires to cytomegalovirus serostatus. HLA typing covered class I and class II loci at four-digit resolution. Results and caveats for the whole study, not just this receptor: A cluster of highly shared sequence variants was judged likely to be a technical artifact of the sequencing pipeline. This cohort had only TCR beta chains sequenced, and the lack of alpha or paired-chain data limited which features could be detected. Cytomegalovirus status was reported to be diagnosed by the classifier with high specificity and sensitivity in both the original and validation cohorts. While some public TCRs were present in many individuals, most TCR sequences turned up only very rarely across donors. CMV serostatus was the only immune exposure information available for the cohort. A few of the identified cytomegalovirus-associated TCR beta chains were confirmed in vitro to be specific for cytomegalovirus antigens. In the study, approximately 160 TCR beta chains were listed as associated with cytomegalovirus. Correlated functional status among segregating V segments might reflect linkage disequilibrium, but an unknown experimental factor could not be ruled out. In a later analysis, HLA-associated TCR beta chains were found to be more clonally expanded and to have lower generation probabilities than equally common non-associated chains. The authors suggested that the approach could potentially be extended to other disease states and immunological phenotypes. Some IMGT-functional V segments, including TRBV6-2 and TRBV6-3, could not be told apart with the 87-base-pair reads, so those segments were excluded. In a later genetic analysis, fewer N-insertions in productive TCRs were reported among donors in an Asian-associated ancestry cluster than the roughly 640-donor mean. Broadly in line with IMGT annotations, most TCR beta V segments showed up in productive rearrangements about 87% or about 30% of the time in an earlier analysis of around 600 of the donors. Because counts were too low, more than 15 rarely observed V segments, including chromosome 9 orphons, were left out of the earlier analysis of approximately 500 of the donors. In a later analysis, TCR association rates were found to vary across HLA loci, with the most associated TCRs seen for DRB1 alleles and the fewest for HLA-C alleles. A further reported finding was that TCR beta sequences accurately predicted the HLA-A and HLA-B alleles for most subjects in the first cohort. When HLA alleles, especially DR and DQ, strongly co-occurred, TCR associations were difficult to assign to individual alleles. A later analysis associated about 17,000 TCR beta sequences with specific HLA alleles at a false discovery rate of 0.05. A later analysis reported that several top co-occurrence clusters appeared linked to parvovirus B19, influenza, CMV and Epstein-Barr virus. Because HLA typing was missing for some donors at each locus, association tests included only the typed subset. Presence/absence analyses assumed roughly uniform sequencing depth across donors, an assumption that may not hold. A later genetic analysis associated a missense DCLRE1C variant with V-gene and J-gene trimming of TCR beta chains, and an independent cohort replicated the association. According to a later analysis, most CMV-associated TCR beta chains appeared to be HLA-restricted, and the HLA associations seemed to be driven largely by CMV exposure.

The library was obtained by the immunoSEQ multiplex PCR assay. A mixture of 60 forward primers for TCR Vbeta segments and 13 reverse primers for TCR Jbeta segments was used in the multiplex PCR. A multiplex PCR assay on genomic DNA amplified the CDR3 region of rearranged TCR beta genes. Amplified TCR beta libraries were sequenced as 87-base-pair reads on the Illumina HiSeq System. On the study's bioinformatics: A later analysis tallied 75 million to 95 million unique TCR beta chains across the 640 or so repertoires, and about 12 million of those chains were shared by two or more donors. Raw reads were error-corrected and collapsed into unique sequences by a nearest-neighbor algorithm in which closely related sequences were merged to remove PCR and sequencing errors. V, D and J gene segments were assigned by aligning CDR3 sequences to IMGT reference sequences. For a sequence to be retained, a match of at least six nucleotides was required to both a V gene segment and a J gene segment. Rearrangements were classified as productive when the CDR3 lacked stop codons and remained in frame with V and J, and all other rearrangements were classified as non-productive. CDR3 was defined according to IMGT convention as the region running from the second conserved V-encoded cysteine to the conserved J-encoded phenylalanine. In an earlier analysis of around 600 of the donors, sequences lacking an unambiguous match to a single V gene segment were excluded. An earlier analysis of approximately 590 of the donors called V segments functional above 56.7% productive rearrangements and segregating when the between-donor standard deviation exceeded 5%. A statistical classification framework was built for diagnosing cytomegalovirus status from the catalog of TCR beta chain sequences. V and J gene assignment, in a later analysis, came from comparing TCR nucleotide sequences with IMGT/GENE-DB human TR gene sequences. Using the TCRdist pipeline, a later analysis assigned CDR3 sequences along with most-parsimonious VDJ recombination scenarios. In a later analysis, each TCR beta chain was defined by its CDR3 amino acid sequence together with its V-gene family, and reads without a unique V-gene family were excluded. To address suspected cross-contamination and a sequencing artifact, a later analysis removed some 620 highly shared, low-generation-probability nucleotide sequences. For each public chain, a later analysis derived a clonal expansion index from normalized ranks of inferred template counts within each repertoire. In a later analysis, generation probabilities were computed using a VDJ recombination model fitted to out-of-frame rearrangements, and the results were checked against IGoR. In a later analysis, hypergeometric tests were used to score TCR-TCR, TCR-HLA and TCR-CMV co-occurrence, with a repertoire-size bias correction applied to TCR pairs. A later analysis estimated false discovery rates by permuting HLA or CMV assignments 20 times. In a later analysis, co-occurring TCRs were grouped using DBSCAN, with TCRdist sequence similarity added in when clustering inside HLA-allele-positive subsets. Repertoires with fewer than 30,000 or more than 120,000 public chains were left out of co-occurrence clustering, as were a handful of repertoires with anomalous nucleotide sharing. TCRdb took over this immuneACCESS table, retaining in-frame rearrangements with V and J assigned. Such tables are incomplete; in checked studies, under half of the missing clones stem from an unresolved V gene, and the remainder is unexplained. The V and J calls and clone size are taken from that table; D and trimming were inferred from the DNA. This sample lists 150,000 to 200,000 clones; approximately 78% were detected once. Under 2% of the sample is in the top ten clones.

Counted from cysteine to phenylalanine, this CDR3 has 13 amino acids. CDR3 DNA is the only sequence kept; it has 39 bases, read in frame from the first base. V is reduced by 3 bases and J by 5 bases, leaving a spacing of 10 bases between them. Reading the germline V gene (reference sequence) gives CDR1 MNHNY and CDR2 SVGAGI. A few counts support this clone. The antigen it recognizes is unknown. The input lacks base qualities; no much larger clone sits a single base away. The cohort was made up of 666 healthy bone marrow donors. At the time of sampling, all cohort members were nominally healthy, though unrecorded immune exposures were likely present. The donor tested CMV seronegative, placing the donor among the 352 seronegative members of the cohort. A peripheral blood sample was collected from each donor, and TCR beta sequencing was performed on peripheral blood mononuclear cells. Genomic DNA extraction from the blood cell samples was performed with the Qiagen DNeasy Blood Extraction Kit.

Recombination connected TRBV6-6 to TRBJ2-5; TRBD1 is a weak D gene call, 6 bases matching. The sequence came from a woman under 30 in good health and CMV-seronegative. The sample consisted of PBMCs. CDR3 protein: CASSYWQGETQYF. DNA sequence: TGTGCCAGCAGTTATTGGCAGGGGGAGACCCAGTACTTC.